The clone carrying this TCR beta chain was seen ten or more times. Its specificity is unknown. The data were obtained in a study of T cell repertoires in cytomegalovirus infection. Study overall: Indications of both CMV infection and matching HLA type were provided by public TCR beta signatures.

Via MiXCR, TCRdb re-called the reads, giving one row per CDR3 protein. Of some 220,000 distinct CDR3 sequences listed, approximately 6.7% are singletons. The CDR3 has 14 residues. V was pared by 3 bases and J by 2 bases, with 10 bases between. CDR1 is MDHEN, CDR2 SYDVKM, per germline. Findings and caveats of the study: HLA-C-restricted CMV clonotypes gave the most frequent clonotype in two of eight donors. Totalled public TCR beta family frequency picked out people who carried CMV plus the relevant HLA.

Input material: PBMCs. The V and J genes are TRBV28 and TRBJ2-5; D remains unclear. The receptor comes from a human donor in good health (CMV status not recorded). Some clones in this sample may be carry-over from other donors' samples. This CDR3 reads CASSFSRRQETQYF. For the CDR3, the DNA is TGTGCCAGCAGTTTTTCGCGCAGGCAAGAGACCCAGTACTTC.